The rows below give T cell receptor beta chains drawn from one sample of a study of blood T cell repertoires in COVID-19. The method was immunoSEQ multiplex PCR; TCRdb's version includes in-frame clones alone and lacks a portion of them. The profile shows some 200,000 clones, about 86% of them singletons. The sample comprised PBMCs or T cells enriched from blood (not recorded which). The receptor source for this set is a middle-aged woman with acute COVID-19. Each CDR3 is given without its conserved first and last residue. The order of the fields is D gene, J gene, clone size, V gene, CDR3 protein. D genes are given only for firm matches. The size entry is marked missing in some rows and otherwise reads once, few, many or a size class.

>TRBD1|TRBJ1-1|-|TRBV18
ASSRLDRGVEAF
>TRBD2|TRBJ2-1|-|TRBV11-2
ASSSPGLADNEQF
>TRBD2|TRBJ2-2|-|TRBV5-1
ASSPWRGREGPGELF
>-|TRBJ1-1|few|TRBV13
ASSLLEVPNTEAF
>-|TRBJ2-3|-|TRBV18
ASSPGGDTQY
>-|TRBJ2-2|-|TRBV19
ASSPIGAANTGELF
>TRBD1|TRBJ2-3|once|TRBV18
ASSKTGESTDTQY
>-|TRBJ2-1|-|TRBV11-3
ATVITGTLYNEQF
>-|TRBJ2-4|-|TRBV14
ASSQVGGAKNIQY
>TRBD1|TRBJ1-6|-|TRBV3-1/TRBV3-2
ASRQIGTGFNSPLH
>-|TRBJ1-1|-|TRBV2
ASSEQGHTEAF
>-|TRBJ2-3|-|TRBV10-3
ASSGTPDTQY
>-|TRBJ1-2|-|TRBV4-3
ASSQDRGQGSGANYGYT
>-|TRBJ1-1|-|TRBV2
ASSEARTQNTEAF
>-|TRBJ2-4|-|TRBV2
ASSDLAKNIQY
>-|TRBJ1-1|few|TRBV15
ATSRDGDPGDRGDTEAF
>TRBD2|TRBJ2-2|-|TRBV30
AWSVVRGGVNTGELF
>TRBD2|TRBJ2-1|-|TRBV24-1
ATSETSGGSSYNEQF
>-|TRBJ2-7|-|TRBV11-2
ASSLEGQTNYEQY
>-|TRBJ1-3|many|TRBV9
ASSVEMASSGNTIY
>TRBD2|TRBJ2-1|-|TRBV5-1
ASTPTSGTHEQF
>TRBD1|TRBJ1-2|-|TRBV9
ASSAYPGQEAGYT
>TRBD1|TRBJ1-3|few|TRBV19
ASRLDRSSGNTIY
>-|TRBJ1-6|-|TRBV5-1
ASRQGNDNSPLH
>-|TRBJ1-2|-|TRBV10-3
AISVEARSYT
>-|TRBJ2-1|-|TRBV7-2
ASSLADTNSYNEQF
>-|TRBJ2-1|once|TRBV7-8
ASPRGNEQF
>TRBD2|TRBJ2-1|-|TRBV7-9
ASSLAGEKQF
>TRBD2|TRBJ2-1|-|TRBV28
ASRPGTSHNEQF
>TRBD1|TRBJ1-6|-|TRBV7-9
ASSLSGDSNSPLH
>-|TRBJ1-1|-|TRBV5-4
ASSWTVKGEAF
>-|TRBJ2-1|-|TRBV3-1/TRBV3-2
ASSQDYLASNEQF
>TRBD1|TRBJ1-1|-|TRBV6-5
ASRQQGGGTEAF
>TRBD1|TRBJ2-7|-|TRBV5-1
ASSGGQGAREQY
>-|TRBJ1-6|-|TRBV3-1/TRBV3-2
ASSPLSGNSPLH
>TRBD1|TRBJ1-5|few|TRBV2
ASSLSDRPDQPQH
>TRBD1|TRBJ1-5|-|TRBV2
ASGRQGANQPQH
>TRBD1|TRBJ2-2|-|TRBV19
ASRITDRARNTGELF
>-|TRBJ2-7|few|TRBV2
ASGATGRYEQY
>-|TRBJ1-1|-|TRBV6-2/TRBV6-3
ASSYPGWSESVGSRNTEAF
>-|TRBJ2-5|-|TRBV11-1
ASSLNRGSQETQY
>-|TRBJ1-1|-|TRBV4-3
ASSLTVSSTEAF
>TRBD2|TRBJ2-2|-|TRBV7-8
ASSTGTSGANTGELF
>TRBD2|TRBJ2-3|-|TRBV5-1
ASSRDRGVDTQY
>-|TRBJ1-5|-|TRBV18
ASSPGQNQPQH